The 15 T cell receptor beta chains given below trace back to one sample, sequenced in a study of T cell changes during pregnancy in multiple sclerosis (dated by TCRdb to between 2019 and 2020). The library was generated by the immunoSEQ multiplex PCR assay. TCRdb re-hosts the immuneACCESS table, in-frame sequences only. Its copies lack some clones; in the studies checked, an unresolved V gene accounts for under half of them, and the cause for the rest is not known. In all, the sample holds some 44,000 clones, and around 90% of those were seen once. In total, the top ten clones hold over 0.85% of the sample. This specimen consisted of CD4+ T cells from peripheral blood mononuclear cells, obtained after pregnancy. All receptors come from a female donor with multiple sclerosis, enrolled in a pregnancy study.

This chain links TRBV7-9 with TRBJ1-5; D is ambiguous. This CDR3 is 14 amino acids long. Germline V gene sequence: CDR1 SEHNR, CDR2 FQNEAQ (reference sequence). Trimming took off 2 bases at V and 2 bases at J, with 7 bases between the two ends. The CDR3 nucleotides read TGTGCCAGCAGCTTATACGGAGGCAATCAGCCCCAGCATTTT. This encodes CASSLYGGNQPQHF.

For the CDR3, the DNA is TGTGCCAGCAGCAAATGTCCGGGACAGAAAAGCCTATGGGGGGTCCAAGAGACCCAGTACTTC. Its translation is CASSKCPGQKSLWGVQETQYF. V and J are TRBV21-1 and TRBJ2-5; the table's D call, TRBD1, was not checked against the DNA. TRBV21-1 is given as a pseudogene. The CDR3 is 21 residues long.

The gene calls are TRBV7-2 and TRBJ2-1, with TRBD2 identical over 8 bases. The CDR3 length is 16 residues. Germline CDR1 SGHTA, CDR2 FQGNSA. J was trimmed by 0 bases and V by 1 base; bases with no gene match: 2. In nucleotides, the CDR3 is TGTGCCAGCAGCTTAGAAGCGGGGGCCTCCTACAATGAGCAGTTCTTC. Encoded protein: CASSLEAGASYNEQFF. Filled out from reference TRBV7-2 and TRBJ2-1, the complete variable domain reads GAGVSQSPSNKVTEKGKDVELRCDPISGHTALYWYRQSLGQGLEFLIYFQGNSAPDKSGLPSDRFSAERTGGSVSTLTIQRTQQEDSAVYLCASSLEAGASYNEQFFGPGTRLTVL.

The rearrangement uses TRBV5-1 and TRBJ2-3; TRBD1 matches at 7 bases. This CDR3 has 17 residues. V trimming: 3 bases; J trimming: 0 bases; junction bases outside the gene matches: 10. Germline V gives CDR1 SGHRS, CDR2 YFSETQ. The CDR3 reads CASSYPRQGPSTDTQYF. Written as DNA, the CDR3 is TGCGCCAGCAGCTACCCACGACAGGGACCAAGCACAGATACGCAGTATTTT.

The V call is TRBV5-1, the J call TRBJ2-5, with D hard to call. V lost 3 bases to trimming and J lost 2 bases, with 2 bases between them. Per the germline V gene, CDR1 is SGHRS and CDR2 is YFSETQ. The CDR3 is made up of 11 amino acids. CDR3 DNA sequence: TGCGCCAGCAGCTCTCAAGAGACCCAGTACTTC. Protein product: CASSSQETQYF.

The CDR3 is CASSQDTGGDGYTF. The CDR3 nucleotides read TGTGCCAGCAGCCAAGACACAGGGGGGGATGGCTACACCTTC. V usage is TRBV4-2 and J usage is TRBJ1-2; 8 nucleotides agree with TRBD1. Germline V gene lookup returns CDR1 LGHNA and CDR2 YNFKEQ. The CDR3 is 14 amino acids. V gave up 0 bases and J gave up 6 bases; unmatched junction bases: 3.

The V call is TRBV14, the J call TRBJ2-6; D gene uncertain. Germline V gene lookup returns CDR1 SGHDN and CDR2 FVKESK. This CDR3 region has 15 residues. V was clipped by 1 base and J by 0 bases, with 4 bases between them. The CDR3 loop is CASSQGSSGANVLTF. CDR3 DNA sequence: TGTGCCAGCAGCCAAGGGAGCTCTGGGGCCAACGTCCTGACTTTC.

The rearrangement links TRBV4-2 to TRBJ2-2; 7 bases map to TRBD2. The CDR3 extends over 15 amino acids. V trimming: 1 base; J trimming: 5 bases; junction bases outside the gene matches: 4. Germline loops: CDR1 LGHNA, CDR2 YNFKEQ. The CDR3 DNA sequence: TGTGCCAGCAGCCAAGGGTTCGGGAGGACCGGGGAGCTGTTTTTT. Its protein is CASSQGFGRTGELFF.

The chain carries TRBV4-2 and TRBJ2-7, with unresolved D. Trimming stripped 0 bases from V and 1 base from J, with 7 bases between. From germline, CDR1 is LGHNA and CDR2 YNFKEQ. This CDR3 is 14 amino acids long. The CDR3 DNA follows: TGTGCCAGCAGCCAAGAACGAGTGTCCTACGAGCAGTACTTC. This encodes CASSQERVSYEQYF.

The chain couples TRBV7-2 to TRBJ2-7, with 8 nucleotides matching TRBD2. CDR3 length: 16 amino acids. The junction had 15 bases not matched to a gene; V was cut back by 5 bases and J by 6 bases. CDR1 SGHTA and CDR2 FQGNSA come from the germline V gene. The CDR3 DNA is TGTGCCAGCAGCACACCCAGCGGGGGAGGATCTCGCGAGCAGTACTTC. This sequence encodes CASSTPSGGGSREQYF.

CDR3 amino acids: CASSFLQGGAQPQHF. In DNA, the CDR3 is TGTGCCAGCAGTTTTCTACAGGGGGGAGCACAGCCCCAGCATTTT. This chain links TRBV28 with TRBJ1-5; 8 bases fit TRBD1. Germline V gene data show CDR1 as MDHEN and CDR2 as SYDVKM. The CDR3 runs 15 residues. The J segment lost 7 bases and the V segment lost 3 bases, leaving 8 bases of the junction unmatched.

V is TRBV2 and J is TRBJ2-2; weak D call: TRBD2 (6 bases). Per the germline V gene, CDR1 is SNHLY and CDR2 is FYNNEI. With 6 bases removed from V and 1 base from J, the gap between germline ends came to 6 bases. There are 13 residues in the CDR3. The CDR3 region has the DNA TGTGCCAGCAGCGGGGGGAACACCGGGGAGCTGTTTTTT. It specifies CASSGGNTGELFF.

The V and J genes are TRBV7-6 and TRBJ2-5, with D perhaps matching TRBD2 (5 bases). The assigned J gene may be wrong: the sequence end matches TRBJ2-7 better. The germline gives CDR1 SGHVS, CDR2 FNYEAQ. The CDR3 is made up of 14 amino acids. CDR3 in amino acids: CASSYRTGNYEQYF. The CDR3 DNA follows: TGTGCCAGCAGCTACCGGACGGGGAACTACGAGCAGTACTTC.

As DNA, the CDR3 is TGTGCCACCAGCAGCCGGGGGGGCCCGAACACCGGGGAGCTGTTTTTT. It yields the protein CATSSRGGPNTGELFF. The chain carries TRBV15 and TRBJ2-2; 8 nucleotides agree with TRBD2. V was pared by 3 bases and J by 0 bases, with 3 bases of the junction left unmatched. The CDR3 length is 16 residues. The germline V gene encodes CDR1 LNHNV and CDR2 YYDKDF (reference sequence).

J is TRBJ2-1 and V is TRBV10-3; 11 bases are shared with TRBD2. The trim removed 6 bases at V and 6 bases at J, leaving 4 bases unmatched. Germline CDR1 and CDR2: ENHRY and SYGVKD. This CDR3 contains 14 residues. In DNA form, the CDR3 reads TGTGCCATCAGGACTAGCGGGGACTTCAATGAGCAGTTCTTC. Amino acids: CAIRTSGDFNEQFF.